The rows below give T cell receptor beta chains drawn from one sample of a study of cytomegalovirus exposure and HLA in healthy donors. TCRdb's table, derived via immunoSEQ multiplex PCR, lists solely in-frame clones and lacks some. This sample has about 140,000 clones, with about 75% found just once. Sequences were obtained from PBMCs. These receptors all come from a man aged 18 to 29 in good health and CMV-seropositive. Both conserved end residues are trimmed from each CDR3. D genes are given only for firm matches.

d_gene	v_gene	j_gene	CDR3aa
-	TRBV4-1	TRBJ2-4	ASSHPTLQVQY
-	TRBV9	TRBJ1-2	ASSVDSYGYT
-	TRBV27	TRBJ1-4	ASSQGHREKLF
-	TRBV6-5	TRBJ1-1	ASSGPVGDTEAF
-	TRBV6-6	TRBJ2-7	ASSSQVYEQY
TRBD1	TRBV5-1	TRBJ1-2	ASSYIGQGYGYP
TRBD1	TRBV15	TRBJ2-7	ATSRKTGDYEQY
TRBD2	TRBV29-1	TRBJ2-5	SVKASGRAGETQY
TRBD1	TRBV15	TRBJ1-2	ATSSGTALGYT
-	TRBV5-1	TRBJ1-6	ASRLEAGNSPLH
-	TRBV30	TRBJ1-1	AAEGMNTEAF
-	TRBV7-8	TRBJ1-1	ASNLNRLTEAF
-	TRBV6-5	TRBJ2-3	ASSYLRDGADTQY
TRBD2	TRBV30	TRBJ2-3	AWRPTSGRGDTQY
-	TRBV18	TRBJ2-1	ASSLNRGNEQF
-	TRBV14	TRBJ1-1	ASSQGAALNTEAF
-	TRBV7-2	TRBJ2-7	ASSRTSSTTSYEQY
TRBD2	TRBV29-1	TRBJ2-1	SVDRLAGGVSEQF
TRBD1	TRBV7-9	TRBJ1-5	ASSVGQTQPQH
-	TRBV5-6	TRBJ2-1	ATSTLIWEQGRRNEQF
TRBD2	TRBV5-1	TRBJ2-2	ASSLAPSGNDGELF
-	TRBV11-3	TRBJ2-2	ASSPRTGRGPGELF
-	TRBV18	TRBJ1-1	ASSRTENTEAF
TRBD1	TRBV27	TRBJ2-7	ASSIGTGGAEQY
-	TRBV20-1	TRBJ1-6	SARVGRALH
-	TRBV10-3	TRBJ1-1	AISGVGVNTEAF
-	TRBV4-1	TRBJ1-5	ASSQLLFLQPQH
-	TRBV5-4	TRBJ2-6	ASSFGDSISGANVLT
TRBD1	TRBV7-9	TRBJ1-5	ASSFAGQGNQPQH
TRBD1	TRBV19	TRBJ2-1	ASSKGAASYNEQF
-	TRBV10-3	TRBJ2-1	AINFDRSDNEQF
-	TRBV7-3	TRBJ1-1	ASSQQGGTEAF
TRBD1	TRBV19	TRBJ2-7	ASSGTGGYEQY
-	TRBV4-1	TRBJ2-7	ASSQEWQAGSSYEQY
-	TRBV6-6	TRBJ2-7	ASSYASDPLLYEQY
-	TRBV5-8	TRBJ1-2	ASSVNRVAGYT
TRBD1	TRBV6-5	TRBJ1-5	TSSEDRGSNQPQH
-	TRBV11-2	TRBJ2-5	ASSLRGYGVEETQY
TRBD2	TRBV7-2	TRBJ2-7	ASSFTSAQGNEQY
-	TRBV27	TRBJ2-7	ASIPRAGLNSYEQY
TRBD1	TRBV28	TRBJ1-5	ASSDRGRDQPQH
-	TRBV19	TRBJ2-3	ATDGGRTDTQY
-	TRBV28	TRBJ2-7	ASSPRRFESYEQY
TRBD2	TRBV2	TRBJ2-7	ASGASGSGYEQY
-	TRBV6-1	TRBJ1-5	ASQSRNQPQH
TRBD2	TRBV19	TRBJ2-1	ASSPSSGRVDEQF
-	TRBV7-2	TRBJ1-5	ASSLGGGQPQH